A selection of T cell receptor beta chains follows, all from one sample in a study of T-cell reconstitution after alpha-beta-depleted transplantation in children. TCRdb fed the PCR reads into MiXCR, producing one record per CDR3 protein. The sample yields nearly 400,000 distinct CDR3 sequences, about 20% seen once. The sequencing used PBMCs from the stem cell graft donor, collected from the stem cell graft. Receptors originate from a human donor who donated a stem cell graft to a child with acute myeloid leukemia. Each CDR3 is given with its conserved first and last residue. The D gene is left open where the match is weak. Clone size is stated in some rows and not others, as once, few, many or a class when expanded.

clone_size j_call v_call d_call cdr3_nt cdr3_aa
few TRBJ2-3 TRBV27 NA TGTGCCAGCAGTTTCCGGCCCGGGGACCGCTCTTTGGGCACAGATACGCAGTATTTT CASSFRPGDRSLGTDTQYF
NA TRBJ2-1 TRBV24-1 NA TGTGCCACCAGTGACACGACTAGCTCCTACAATGAGCAGTTCTTC CATSDTTSSYNEQFF
many TRBJ2-7 TRBV12-3/TRBV12-4 NA TGTGCCAGCAGTTTTGATGCTCACTCCTACGAGCAGTACTTC CASSFDAHSYEQYF
few TRBJ2-1 TRBV7-2 NA TGTGCCAGCAGCTTAGTGACCACCAGATACAATGAGCAGTTCTTC CASSLVTTRYNEQFF
NA TRBJ2-2 TRBV7-6 NA TGTGCCAGCAGCTTAGTAGGTGATACCACCGGGGAGCTGTTTTTT CASSLVGDTTGELFF
many TRBJ2-1 TRBV6-5 NA TGTGCCAGCAGTAACGCGAGGGACATCGGGCAGTTCTTC CASSNARDIGQFF
NA TRBJ2-1 TRBV30 NA TGTGCCTACCTTCAGGGGAGGGCGTACAATGAGCAGTTCTTC CAYLQGRAYNEQFF
NA TRBJ2-5 TRBV12-3/TRBV12-4 TRBD2 TGTGCCAGCAGTTCCGCTAGCGGGAGGGGGTTGGGGACCCAGTACTTC CASSSASGRGLGTQYF
few TRBJ2-3 TRBV4-1 TRBD2 TGCGCCAGCAGCCAAGGCAGCGGGAGGGGAGATACGCAGTATTTT CASSQGSGRGDTQYF
many TRBJ1-2 TRBV2 NA TGTGCCAGCACCTCGACAGGAGACACTGTTGGCTACACCTTC CASTSTGDTVGYTF
NA TRBJ2-3 TRBV4-3 NA TGCGCCAGCAGCCGCAGGACTGTCACAGATACGCAGTATTTT CASSRRTVTDTQYF
few TRBJ1-1 TRBV30 TRBD1 TGTGCCTGGGGACAGGGAGTTTCCGCTGAAGCTTTCTTT CAWGQGVSAEAFF
few TRBJ1-5 TRBV7-2 TRBD1 TGTGCCAGCAGCTACAGGGGGGTCCAGCCCCAGCATTTT CASSYRGVQPQHF
NA TRBJ2-3 TRBV24-1 TRBD1 TGTGCCACCAGTGACCCTAGGACAGGCGGCACAGATACGCAGTATTTT CATSDPRTGGTDTQYF
NA TRBJ1-3 TRBV11-1 NA TGTGCCAGCAGCTTAAAAGGGATCCGGCAGGCGGACTCTGGAAACACCATATATTTT CASSLKGIRQADSGNTIYF
NA TRBJ1-1 TRBV18 TRBD1 TGTGCCAGCTCACCCGCAGGGGGGGGAAGGACTGAAGCTTTCTTT CASSPAGGGRTEAFF
NA TRBJ2-3 TRBV25-1 TRBD1 TGTGCCAGCAGTGAGGGACAGGGGGCTGGAGATACGCAGTATTTT CASSEGQGAGDTQYF
few TRBJ2-7 TRBV24-1 NA TGTGCCACCAGTGATTCGGACGAGCAGTACTTC CATSDSDEQYF
NA TRBJ1-2 TRBV7-2 NA TGTGCCAGCAGCTTATATCGGCGGCCAGCCTATGGCTACACCTTC CASSLYRRPAYGYTF
NA TRBJ2-7 TRBV12-3/TRBV12-4 NA TGTGCCAGCAGTTTCAGCAAAGGCGAGCAGTACTTC CASSFSKGEQYF
few TRBJ2-7 TRBV20-1 NA TGCAGTGCTGCCCGGGTGATGCGGACCTACGAGCAGTACTTC CSAARVMRTYEQYF
NA TRBJ2-5 TRBV7-2 TRBD1 TGTGCCAGCAGCATCCCCTCGACAGGGACCGAGACCCAGTACTTC CASSIPSTGTETQYF
few TRBJ2-7 TRBV27 NA TGTGCCAGCAGACCATACCGGGGCTACGAGCAGTACTTC CASRPYRGYEQYF
NA TRBJ2-3 TRBV20-1 TRBD2 TGCAGTGCTTCCCCCATAGCGGGAGAGGGGACAGATACGCAGTATTTT CSASPIAGEGTDTQYF
few TRBJ2-7 TRBV10-3 TRBD1 TGTGCCACCCGACAGGGAGTAAGCTCCTACGAGCAGTACTTC CATRQGVSSYEQYF
few TRBJ2-1 TRBV18 TRBD2 TGTGCCAGCTCCCCAACCGGGACTAGCGGGATATTAAGCAATGAGCAGTTCTTC CASSPTGTSGILSNEQFF
many TRBJ1-5 TRBV20-1 NA TGCAGTGCTAGTCGTCAGGGCAACAATCAGCCCCAGCATTTT CSASRQGNNQPQHF
many TRBJ2-1 TRBV20-1 TRBD2 TGCAGTGCTAGAGTTCCTAACGGGAGGGTACGCAATGAGCAGTTCTTC CSARVPNGRVRNEQFF
few TRBJ1-1 TRBV12-3/TRBV12-4 NA TGTGCCAGCAGCCCGCCTGGGCAGGACACTGAAGCTTTCTTT CASSPPGQDTEAFF